These 16 T cell receptor beta chains were all obtained from the same sample, sequenced in a study of shared clonotypes between healthy human individuals. Naive CD8 cells comprised CD45RO-negative, CCR7-positively selected cells, excluding terminally differentiated effector memory CD45RA+ cells. Repertoires were generated with immunoSEQ multiplex PCR, while TCRdb's copy carries only in-frame clones and drops some. The repertoire holds about 2 million clones, 85% to 95% seen once, with roughly 1% in the top ten. The sequencing sample was made of naive CD8+ T cells sorted from blood. The receptor source for this set is a man between 18 and 35 years old in good health.

Remarks on this clone: The sample has other DNA sequences that encode this CDR3 too. CDR3 sequence: CASSYSAGANTEAFF. DNA of the CDR3: TGTGCCAGCAGTTACTCGGCGGGGGCGAACACTGAAGCTTTCTTT. The chain combines TRBV6-5 with TRBJ1-1; tentative D call: TRBD1 (6 bases). The CDR3 extends over 15 amino acids. The V gene's germline CDR1 is MNHEY and CDR2 SVGAGI. The V end lost 0 bases, the J end lost 1 base, and 9 bases lay between the germline ends.

V and J are TRBV7-2 and TRBJ2-7; D is possibly TRBD2 (6 bases). CDR3 length equals 17 residues. The germline CDR1 and CDR2 sequences are SGHTA and FQGNSA. Trimming removed 5 bases at V and 0 bases at J, with 20 bases between. CDR3 DNA sequence: TGTGCCAGCAGCCTCGATGGAAGGGCTAGCGTCTCCTACGAGCAGTACTTC. It is translated as CASSLDGRASVSYEQYF.

Comments on this clone: The same CDR3 is also encoded by other DNA sequences in this sample. This chain uses TRBV9 with TRBJ2-7, with TRBD1 matching over 9 bases. Looked up from germline, CDR1 is SGDLS and CDR2 is YYNGEE. This CDR3 is built from 14 residues. After removal of 5 bases from V and 3 bases from J, the junction contained 6 bases not matched to a gene. Here the CDR3 DNA reads TGTGCCAGCAGTGCCGGGACAGGGCTCTACGAGCAGTACTTC. Protein: CASSAGTGLYEQYF.

This clone was seen ten or more times. Other DNA sequences in this sample translate to the same CDR3. V and J are TRBV27 and TRBJ2-1; the match to TRBD2 covers 11 bases. The CDR3 covers 16 residues. The V segment lost 2 bases and the J segment 4 bases; nucleotides outside the gene matches: 4. The germline CDR1 and CDR2 sequences are MNHEY and SMNVEV (reference sequence). CDR3 protein: CASSLAGTSGYNEQFF. DNA for the CDR3: TGTGCCAGCAGTTTAGCCGGGACTAGCGGATACAATGAGCAGTTCTTC.

This chain links TRBV27 with TRBJ2-1; D may match TRBD1 or TRBD2 (5 bases each). Germline-derived CDR1 and CDR2 are MNHEY and SMNVEV (reference sequence). Deletions cut 6 bases from V and 5 bases from J, with 14 bases between. The CDR3 spans 14 residues. This chain's CDR3 is CASSQRDVNNEQFF. DNA of the CDR3: TGTGCCAGCAGCCAAAGGGACGTCAACAATGAGCAGTTCTTC.

The rearrangement links TRBV7-9 to TRBJ2-3; 14 bases are a match to TRBD2. The J segment lost 3 bases and the V segment lost 3 bases, leaving 5 bases of the junction unmatched. This CDR3 comprises 17 residues. In germline, CDR1 is SEHNR, CDR2 FQNEAQ (reference sequence). The CDR3, as DNA: TGTGCCAGCAGCTTTGTCCGGACTAGCGGGAGGACAGATACGCAGTATTTT. It yields the protein CASSFVRTSGRTDTQYF. Full variable domain (outside the CDR3, taken from reference TRBV7-9 and TRBJ2-3): DTGVSQNPRHKITKRGQNVTFRCDPISEHNRLYWYRQTLGQGPEFLTYFQNEAQLEKSRLLSDRFSAERPKGSFSTLEIQRTEQGDSAMYLCASSFVRTSGRTDTQYFGPGTRLTVL.

In DNA, the CDR3 is TGTGCCAGCAGCGGGAGCTCCTACAATGAGCAGTTCTTC. It encodes CASSGSSYNEQFF. The V call is TRBV7-2, the J call TRBJ2-1; D possibly corresponds to TRBD2 (5 bases). Trimming cost V 5 bases and J 0 bases, with 5 bases left between them. Germline V lookup: CDR1 SGHTA, CDR2 FQGNSA. This CDR3 spans 13 amino acids.

The chain uses TRBV4-3 and TRBJ2-5, with D perhaps TRBD1 or TRBD2 (5 bases each). V lost 4 bases and J lost 5, with 17 bases in between. There are 15 residues in the CDR3. Germline values: CDR1 LGHNA, CDR2 YSLEER. The CDR3 spells CASSPGAIGDETQYF. Written as DNA, the CDR3 is TGCGCCAGCAGCCCCGGGGCCATAGGGGATGAGACCCAGTACTTC.

The V call is TRBV4-3, the J call TRBJ2-3, with 10 positions matching TRBD2. CDR1 LGHNA and CDR2 YSLEER come from the germline V gene. This CDR3 region has 18 residues. The J segment lost 0 bases and the V segment lost 0 bases, leaving 6 bases of the junction unmatched. Written as DNA, the CDR3 is TGCGCCAGCAGCCAAGAAGCGGGAGGGGCCCATAGCACAGATACGCAGTATTTT. The encoded protein is CASSQEAGGAHSTDTQYF.

This clone was seen a single time. The chain uses TRBV25-1 and TRBJ2-7; D is ambiguous. Trimming removed 4 bases at V and 4 bases at J, with 11 bases between. The CDR3 sequence is 13 residues long. In germline, CDR1 is MGHDK, CDR2 SYGVNS. The CDR3, as DNA: TGTGCCAGCAGTGTAGGGAATGGATACGAGCAGTACTTC. Its protein product is CASSVGNGYEQYF.

The V and J genes are TRBV2 and TRBJ2-3, with D possibly being TRBD1 (6 bases). This CDR3 comprises 15 residues. The germline V and J ends were trimmed by 6 bases and 5 bases, with 18 bases remaining between them. CDR1 and CDR2 (germline): SNHLY, FYNNEI. CDR3 residues: CASSKVDQGGDTQYF. The CDR3 DNA is TGTGCCAGCAGCAAAGTGGATCAAGGGGGAGATACGCAGTATTTT. Full variable domain (missing parts from reference TRBV2 and TRBJ2-3): EPEVTQTPSHQVTQMGQEVILRCVPISNHLYFYWYRQILGQKVEFLVSFYNNEISEKSEIFDDQFSVERPDGSNFTLKIRSTKLEDSAMYFCASSKVDQGGDTQYFGPGTRLTVL.

A word on this clone: The same CDR3 also results from other DNA sequences found in this sample. The V call is TRBV6-5, the J call TRBJ1-1, with a possible D match to TRBD1 (6 bases). This CDR3 comprises 13 residues. Per germline, CDR1 MNHEY and CDR2 SVGAGI. The V end lost 2 bases, the J end lost 5 bases, and 9 bases lay between the germline ends. The CDR3: CASSYQGRTEAFF. The CDR3, as DNA: TGTGCCAGCAGTTACCAGGGGAGGACTGAAGCTTTCTTT.

The chain carries TRBV4-1 and TRBJ1-3; TRBD1 matches 8 bases. The germline gives CDR1 MGHRA, CDR2 YSYEKL. Trimming removed 2 bases from V and 8 bases from J; junction bases left unmatched: 2. The CDR3 runs 13 residues. The DNA for the CDR3 is TGCGCCAGCAGCCAAACAGGGGGGGACACCATATATTTT. Protein: CASSQTGGDTIYF.

The rearrangement uses TRBV5-6 and TRBJ1-2; 9 nucleotides align to TRBD1. With V trimmed by 2 bases and J by 6 bases, 11 bases remained unmatched. The CDR3 contains 16 residues. Germline V CDR1 and CDR2: SGHDT, YYEEEE. The CDR3 nucleotides read TGTGCCAGCAGCTTAGACCCGGGACAGGGTATTGATGGCTACACCTTC. This codes for CASSLDPGQGIDGYTF.

This chain connects TRBV6-5 to TRBJ1-1; D ambiguous. CDR3 size: 15 residues. Germline assignment: CDR1 MNHEY and CDR2 SVGAGI. Trimming took 4 bases from V and 3 from J, leaving 15 bases between them. Here the CDR3 reads CASSSDLETDTEAFF. DNA for the CDR3: TGTGCCAGCAGTTCCGACCTTGAGACCGACACTGAAGCTTTCTTT.

The J gene is TRBJ1-1, the V gene TRBV7-9, with 7 bases fitting TRBD1. Germline CDR1 reads SEHNR; CDR2 reads FQNEAQ (reference sequence). The CDR3 spans 17 residues. V shed 2 bases and J 1 base; nucleotides not matched to a gene: 10. CDR3 in amino acids: CASSLIPGTDQNTEAFF. CDR3 nucleotide sequence: TGTGCCAGCAGCTTAATCCCCGGGACAGACCAGAACACTGAAGCTTTCTTT. Drawing the rest from reference TRBV7-9 and TRBJ1-1, the complete variable domain is DTGVSQNPRHKITKRGQNVTFRCDPISEHNRLYWYRQTLGQGPEFLTYFQNEAQLEKSRLLSDRFSAERPKGSFSTLEIQRTEQGDSAMYLCASSLIPGTDQNTEAFFGQGTRLTVV.